Listed here are 12 T cell receptor beta chains from one sample, sequenced in a study of blood T cell repertoires in COVID-19. Repertoires were generated with immunoSEQ multiplex PCR, while TCRdb's copy carries only in-frame clones and drops some. The sample records 65,000 to 95,000 clones, 89% being singletons. The sample was peripheral blood. These receptors all come from a man older than 75 with acute or convalescent COVID-19.

Here the CDR3 reads CASSLQAGGNTEAFF. In DNA form, the CDR3 reads TGCGCCAGCAGCTTGCAAGCGGGGGGGAACACTGAAGCTTTCTTT. The J gene is TRBJ1-1, the V gene TRBV5-1; the D gene is possibly TRBD1 (5 bases). CDR1 SGHRS and CDR2 YFSETQ come from the germline V gene. Trimming stripped 1 base from V and 1 base from J, with 11 bases between. The CDR3 extends over 15 amino acids.

The rearrangement joins TRBV4-1 to TRBJ2-5; a possible D gene is TRBD1 (6 bases). CDR1 MGHRA and CDR2 YSYEKL come from the germline V gene. The V gene lost 1 base and the J gene lost 4 bases, with 13 bases spanning the gap. The CDR3 runs to 15 residues. CDR3 residues: CASSQVAGVRETQYF. CDR3 bases: TGCGCCAGCAGCCAAGTGGCAGGGGTACGAGAGACCCAGTACTTC.

The chain carries TRBV2 and TRBJ1-6, with D tentatively TRBD1 (6 bases). Germline CDR1 and CDR2: SNHLY and FYNNEI. CDR3 length: 13 residues. V was trimmed by 7 bases and J by 8 bases, leaving 12 bases between them. The DNA of the CDR3 is TGTGCCAGCAACAGGGAGGGTGATTCACCCCTCCACTTT. Translating gives CASNREGDSPLHF.

CDR3 DNA: TGTGCCAGCATGGTAACAGGGAATCAGCCCCAGCATTTT. It codes for CASMVTGNQPQHF. The gene calls are TRBV6-5 and TRBJ1-5, with a tentative D call TRBD1 (6 bases). This CDR3 has 13 residues. Per the germline V gene, CDR1 is MNHEY and CDR2 is SVGAGI. The V end lost 7 bases, the J end lost 4 bases, and 11 bases lay between the germline ends.

The CDR3 loop reads CASSLGAFAGDTYEQYF. The CDR3 DNA reads TGTGCCAGCAGCCTAGGGGCTTTTGCGGGAGATACGTACGAGCAGTACTTC. The rearrangement uses TRBV27 and TRBJ2-7; 7 bases are a match to TRBD2. Germline-derived CDR1 and CDR2 are MNHEY and SMNVEV (reference sequence). The CDR3 has 17 residues. V lost 6 bases, J lost 4 bases, and 18 bases stayed unmatched.

The gene calls are TRBV5-4 and TRBJ2-2; D might be TRBD1 (7 bases). The germline V and J ends were trimmed by 6 bases and 5 bases, with 23 bases remaining between them. Germline loops: CDR1 SGHNT, CDR2 YYREEE (reference sequence). There are 17 residues in the CDR3. The CDR3 spells CASTPLGGTARTGELFF. The CDR3 DNA follows: TGTGCCAGCACTCCACTGGGCGGGACAGCTAGAACCGGGGAGCTGTTTTTT.

V and J are TRBV19 and TRBJ1-2; D unresolved. The germline V and J ends were trimmed by 7 bases and 2 bases, with 17 bases remaining between them. The V gene's germline CDR1 is LNHDA and CDR2 SQIVND (reference sequence). This CDR3 comprises 15 residues. CDR3 in amino acids: CASNPGGGFNYGYTF. CDR3 sequence (DNA): TGTGCCAGTAACCCGGGCGGCGGGTTCAACTATGGCTACACCTTC.

This clone came up a few times. The V gene is TRBV3-1 (or the pseudogene TRBV3-2), the J gene TRBJ2-7; D is unresolved. From germline, CDR1 is LGHDT and CDR2 YNNKEL (reference sequence). The CDR3 consists of 11 residues. V was cut by 5 bases and J by 3 bases, with 5 bases left in between. CDR3 coding DNA: TGTGCCAGCAGCTTCTTCTACGAGCAGTACTTC. It codes for CASSFFYEQYF.

This chain joins TRBV19 and TRBJ1-6; D remains unclear. Trimming pared 2 bases from V and 4 bases from J, leaving 15 bases between. The CDR3 sequence is 17 residues long. Germline lookup yields CDR1 LNHDA and CDR2 SQIVND (reference sequence). The CDR3 here is CASSIRSRQRYNSPLHF. DNA of the CDR3: TGTGCCAGTAGTATACGGTCGCGGCAGAGGTATAATTCACCCCTCCACTTT.

This chain's CDR3 is CASSSILLVGGAGTEAFF. CDR3 nucleotide sequence: TGTGCCAGCAGTTCAATCCTTTTAGTAGGGGGCGCGGGCACTGAAGCTTTCTTT. The chain joins TRBV25-1 to TRBJ1-1, with 7 bases lining up with TRBD1. The CDR3 sequence is 18 residues long. Trimming took 5 bases from V and 4 from J; bases not matched to a gene: 19. Germline values: CDR1 MGHDK, CDR2 SYGVNS.

The sample holds one count of this clone. The chain uses TRBV6-5 and TRBJ1-1, with no clear D. Per the germline V gene, CDR1 is MNHEY and CDR2 is SVGAGI. V lost 6 bases and J lost 1, with 15 bases in between. The CDR3 runs 15 residues. The CDR3 bases are TGTGCCAGCAGGGAGACCGGTGCCGGGAACACTGAAGCTTTCTTT. Encoded protein: CASRETGAGNTEAFF.

This clone has only one observation. The J gene is TRBJ1-3, the V gene TRBV25-1, with a weak D call TRBD1 (6 bases). This CDR3 region has 15 residues. CDR1 is MGHDK, CDR2 SYGVNS, per germline. V gave up 6 bases and J gave up 4 bases, with 16 bases separating them. The CDR3 DNA follows: TGTGCCAGCAGCCCTACTATAGACAGGGGAAACACCATATATTTT. Encoded protein: CASSPTIDRGNTIYF.